The following is a T cell receptor (beta chain) sequence with its context. The antigen is undetermined. The source of the sample is a study of cytomegalovirus exposure and HLA in healthy donors. Study-wide results and limits: Roughly uniform sequencing depth across donors was assumed, possibly incorrectly. Some V segments (TRBV6-2 and TRBV6-3 among them) were excluded as indistinguishable. Later on, an analysis tied 15,000 to 20,000 TCR beta sequences to HLA alleles at 0.05 false discovery rate. The likely explanation for a cluster of highly shared sequence variants was sequencing artifact.

V gave up 0 bases and J gave up 6 bases, with 9 bases separating them. The CDR3 contains 14 residues. In germline, CDR1 is SGHTA, CDR2 FQGTGA. PCR employed 60 Vbeta and 13 Jbeta primers. Sequenced by immunoSEQ multiplex PCR; TCRdb stores in-frame clones only, minus some. The data hold about 210,000 clones, with approximately 78% observed a single time. The chain employs TRBV7-3 and TRBJ2-1; D is perhaps TRBD2 (6 bases). The sample taken for sequencing was PBMCs. This sequence was found in a woman aged 25 to 39 in good health and CMV-seropositive. CDR3 nucleotides: TGTGCCAGCAGCTTAACGGGGGAGGCCAATGAGCAGTTCTTC. This sequence encodes CASSLTGEANEQFF.